This TCR beta chain was profiled in a study of metastatic and nonmetastatic thyroid tumors. On the study more broadly: Repertoire data that came from the blood and tumor or nodule tissue of malignant and benign thyroid patients were compared.

In the original workflow: Clinicopathological groups supplied CDR3 differences that were used to build a distant-metastasis classifier for papillary thyroid cancer. TCRdb reprocessed the PCR reads using MiXCR. TCRdb's processing, not the authors', yielded these V and J calls. This table has about 43,000 clones, approximately 3% appearing once. This CDR3 region has 20 residues. Germline V gene data show CDR1 as DFQATT and CDR2 as SNEGSKA (reference sequence). The V and J ends lost 0 bases and 0 bases, in that order; junction bases with no gene match: 13. Thyroid surgery had not been preceded by any treatment in any patient. This clone was picked up a small number of times. Its antigen is unidentified. Study-level findings and limits: Within blood and tumor, benign nodules reportedly had significantly lower TCR beta diversity than malignant thyroid tumors did.

The sequenced sample was blood. The clonotype was recovered from a female donor with papillary thyroid cancer or a benign thyroid nodule (not recorded which). Some clones in this sample may be carry-over from other donors' samples. The chain joins TRBV20-1 to TRBJ2-1; 11 nucleotides line up with TRBD2. This CDR3 is CSARDLGLAGGWASYNEQFF. CDR3 in DNA: TGCAGTGCTAGAGATTTGGGGCTAGCGGGAGGTTGGGCCTCCTACAATGAGCAGTTCTTC.